The 31 T cell receptor beta chains in this list originate from one sample, sequenced in a study of blood T cell repertoires in COVID-19. Profiled with immunoSEQ multiplex PCR; TCRdb holds only in-frame clones, not every one. The data contain some 120,000 clones, 85% of them singletons. The specimen was peripheral blood. These TCRs come from an elderly woman with acute or convalescent COVID-19.

V gene TRBV19 combines with J gene TRBJ1-5; 7 nucleotides match TRBD1. The CDR3 is made up of 15 amino acids. From germline, CDR1 is LNHDA and CDR2 SQIVND (reference sequence). V trimming: 7 bases; J trimming: 4 bases; junction bases outside the gene matches: 10. The CDR3 here is CASKEKTGLNQPQHF. CDR3 sequence (DNA): TGTGCCAGTAAAGAAAAGACAGGGCTAAATCAGCCCCAGCATTTT.

This chain uses TRBV20-1 with TRBJ1-4; 7 bases agree with TRBD1. This CDR3 region has 16 residues. The germline V gene has CDR1 DFQATT and CDR2 SNEGSKA (reference sequence). Losses at the gene ends were 3 bases for V and 1 base for J; bases not matched to a gene: 8. CDR3 amino acids: CSASRGGAGTNEKLFF. The DNA of the CDR3 is TGCAGTGCTAGTAGAGGGGGCGCAGGAACTAATGAAAAACTGTTTTTT.

The chain carries TRBV19 and TRBJ2-7, with D possibly TRBD2 on 6 matching bases. The germline V gene encodes CDR1 LNHDA and CDR2 SQIVND (reference sequence). The CDR3 is 15 amino acids. V was clipped by 3 bases and J by 0 bases, with 12 bases between them. The CDR3 is CASSMRRGGSYEQYF. CDR3 nucleotides: TGTGCCAGTAGTATGAGAAGGGGAGGCTCCTACGAGCAGTACTTC.

About this clone: One junction end disagrees with the germline gene, perhaps due to a read error. The chain carries TRBV7-7 and TRBJ2-1, with D perhaps TRBD2 (5 bases). Germline assignment: CDR1 SSHAT and CDR2 FNYEAQ (reference sequence). The CDR3 loop spans 15 amino acids. CDR3 sequence (DNA): TGTGCTAGCAGCCAAGGGCGGGCGAGCTACAATGAGCAGTTCTTC. This sequence encodes CASSQGRASYNEQFF.

In this sample, this clone turned up once. The chain employs TRBV15 and TRBJ1-5; TRBD1 matches 8 bases. The CDR3 spans 18 residues. CDR1 and CDR2 (germline): LNHNV, YYDKDF (reference sequence). Trimming at V came to 3 bases and at J to 0 bases, leaving 10 bases not matched to a gene. CDR3 nucleotides: TGTGCCACCAGCAGTCCGGACAGGGCCCCATATAGCAATCAGCCCCAGCATTTT. The encoded protein is CATSSPDRAPYSNQPQHF.

The chain uses TRBV7-2 and TRBJ1-6, with D possibly being TRBD1 (6 bases). V was cut by 3 bases and J by 6 bases, with 15 bases left in between. This CDR3 contains 16 residues. Germline V gene lookup returns CDR1 SGHTA and CDR2 FQGNSA. CDR3 coding DNA: TGTGCCAGCAGCTTTTCGGCCGGGACACCTAATTCACCCCTCCACTTT. Translated, it gives CASSFSAGTPNSPLHF. Variable domain in full (rest from reference TRBV7-2 and TRBJ1-6): GAGVSQSPSNKVTEKGKDVELRCDPISGHTALYWYRQSLGQGLEFLIYFQGNSAPDKSGLPSDRFSAERTGGSVSTLTIQRTQQEDSAVYLCASSFSAGTPNSPLHFGNGTRLTVT.

The chain joins TRBV28 to TRBJ1-2, with 9 bases that match TRBD1. The V segment lost 5 bases and the J segment 3 bases; nucleotides outside the gene matches: 10. CDR3 size: 16 residues. Germline CDR1 MDHEN, CDR2 SYDVKM. The CDR3 here is CASSLADRGSDYGYTF. The DNA for the CDR3 is TGTGCCAGCAGTCTTGCGGACAGGGGAAGTGACTATGGCTACACCTTC.

The chain combines TRBV6-6 with TRBJ1-2; D call uncertain. Germline CDR1 is MNHNY and CDR2 is SVGAGI (reference sequence). This CDR3 region has 13 residues. The V end was cut by 2 bases, the J end by 8 bases, with 12 bases between. The CDR3 here is CASSYQALRGYTF. In DNA, the CDR3 is TGTGCCAGCAGTTACCAAGCTTTGAGGGGCTACACCTTC.

The chain links TRBV5-1 to TRBJ2-5, with TRBD1 as a possible D gene (6 bases). Per the germline V gene, CDR1 is SGHRS and CDR2 is YFSETQ. The ends were cut back, 2 bases at V and 5 bases at J, with 10 bases in the middle. The length of the CDR3 is 13 residues. In DNA form, the CDR3 reads TGCGCCAGCAGCTTTTCAGGGGACGAGACCCAGTACTTC. It specifies CASSFSGDETQYF.

The chain has TRBV28 and TRBJ1-5; the match to TRBD1 covers 9 bases. The CDR3 sequence is 15 residues long. Germline lookup yields CDR1 MDHEN and CDR2 SYDVKM. J lost 4 bases, V lost 5 bases, and 6 bases had no gene match. CDR3 in amino acids: CASSGTGTGNQPQHF. The CDR3 DNA reads as TGTGCCAGCAGTGGTACCGGGACAGGGAATCAGCCCCAGCATTTT.

For this clone: The junction departs from the called germline gene at one end, perhaps through a read error. The chain links TRBV7-2 to TRBJ2-5, with D uncertain. CDR1 and CDR2 from the germline V gene are SGHTA and FQGNSA. The CDR3 sequence is 14 residues long. Written as DNA, the CDR3 is TGTGCCAGCAGCCCCGACCCCGCCCGAGAGGCCCAGTACTTC. It specifies CASSPDPAREAQYF. The full variable domain, with the rest looked up from reference TRBV7-2 and TRBJ2-5, is GAGVSQSPSNKVTEKGKDVELRCDPISGHTALYWYRQSLGQGLEFLIYFQGNSAPDKSGLPSDRFSAERTGGSVSTLTIQRTQQEDSAVYLCASSPDPAREAQYFGPGTRLLVL.

This chain's CDR3 is CASSRRRDSPLHF. CDR3 coding DNA: TGTGCCAGCAGCCGACGGAGGGATTCACCCCTCCACTTT. The genes are TRBV3-1 (or the pseudogene TRBV3-2) and TRBJ1-6; the D is unclear. The CDR3 totals 13 residues. CDR1 LGHDT and CDR2 YNNKEL come from the germline V gene (reference sequence). Trimming left V 4 bases short and J 8 bases short, with 9 bases between.

In its sample, this clone was seen once. This rearrangement joins TRBV11-2 to TRBJ2-2; no clear D gene. Germline loops: CDR1 SGHAT, CDR2 FQNNGV. The CDR3 spans 12 residues. V shed 6 bases and J shed 6 bases, with 8 bases lying between them. CDR3 sequence (DNA): TGTGCCAGCAGAAAGTACTCCGGGGAGCTGTTTTTT. This encodes CASRKYSGELFF.

CDR3 amino acids: CASSLTKGNQPQHF. Here the CDR3 DNA reads TGTGCCAGCAGTTTAACTAAGGGCAATCAGCCCCAGCATTTT. The chain employs TRBV6-5 and TRBJ1-5; D gene unclear. In germline, CDR1 is MNHEY, CDR2 SVGAGI. This CDR3 contains 14 residues. The V end lost 4 bases, the J end lost 2 bases, and 9 bases lay between the germline ends.

The chain carries TRBV5-1 and TRBJ2-7; TRBD1 is a possible D gene (5 bases). V lost 4 bases to trimming and J lost 5 bases, with 16 bases between them. Looked up from germline, CDR1 is SGHRS and CDR2 is YFSETQ. This CDR3 has 14 amino acids. CDR3 amino acids: CASSNGRGRNEQYF. Written as DNA, the CDR3 is TGCGCCAGCAGCAACGGAAGGGGTCGTAACGAGCAGTACTTC.

The chain carries TRBV24-1 and TRBJ2-1; the match to TRBD2 covers 12 bases. The CDR3 is 16 residues long. V dropped 4 bases and J dropped 4; count of bases not matched to a gene: 4. In germline, CDR1 is KGHDR, CDR2 SFDVKD. The CDR3 region has the DNA TGTGCCACCAGTGACCGTGGGACTAGCGGGTACAATGAGCAGTTCTTC. Translated, it gives CATSDRGTSGYNEQFF.

The chain couples TRBV7-9 to TRBJ1-3; the match to TRBD1 covers 8 bases. The CDR3 is 17 amino acids. The V gene's germline CDR1 is SEHNR and CDR2 FQNEAQ (reference sequence). V lost 6 bases, J lost 4 bases, and 14 bases stayed unmatched. CDR3 nucleotides: TGTGCCAGCAGGCTCCGCCGTTCAGGGGGCGAGGGAAACACCATATATTTT. This gives the protein CASRLRRSGGEGNTIYF.

The rearrangement links TRBV28 to TRBJ1-6; D is unresolved. Per the germline V gene, CDR1 is MDHEN and CDR2 is SYDVKM. Trimming took off 3 bases at V and 2 bases at J, with 8 bases between the two ends. This CDR3 contains 15 residues. CDR3 coding DNA: TGTGCCAGCAGTTTGGAGTTCACCTATAATTCACCCCTCCACTTT. This codes for CASSLEFTYNSPLHF.

The chain carries TRBV20-1 and TRBJ1-4; tentatively, D is TRBD1 (5 bases). With 5 bases removed from V and 4 bases from J, the gap between germline ends came to 14 bases. The CDR3 covers 14 residues. CDR1 is DFQATT, CDR2 SNEGSKA, per germline (reference sequence). DNA of the CDR3: TGCAGTGCTGGTGTGGGGCAGGGTAATGAAAAACTGTTTTTT. Its translation: CSAGVGQGNEKLFF.

The rearrangement links TRBV5-4 to TRBJ1-1, with D perhaps TRBD1 (6 bases). V gave up 4 bases and J gave up 2 bases, with 9 bases separating them. The CDR3 has 13 residues. Germline V gene sequence: CDR1 SGHNT, CDR2 YYREEE (reference sequence). Here the CDR3 reads CASSTGQNTEAFF. In nucleotides, the CDR3 is TGTGCCAGCAGCACGGGACAAAACACTGAAGCTTTCTTT.

This clone appeared a single time. In DNA form, the CDR3 reads TGTGCCAGCAGGGCTGCGGGGGCCTTCTCCTACGAGCAGTACTTC. Translating gives CASRAAGAFSYEQYF. The chain links TRBV6-5 to TRBJ2-7; TRBD2 is a possible D gene (7 bases). The CDR3 is 15 amino acids. Germline V gene data show CDR1 as MNHEY and CDR2 as SVGAGI. Trimming left V 6 bases short and J 0 bases short, with 15 bases between.

The chain couples TRBV21-1 to TRBJ1-5; TRBD1 is the table's D call and was not checked against the DNA. TRBV21-1 is assigned pseudogene status. The CDR3 totals 16 residues. For the CDR3, the DNA is TGTGCCAGCAGCAAATTTGGCAGGAATAGCAATCAGCCCCAGCATTTT. It codes for CASSKFGRNSNQPQHF.

The J gene is TRBJ1-3, the V gene TRBV18; D not certain. This CDR3 contains 13 residues. Trimming took 4 bases from V and 8 from J, leaving 12 bases between them. CDR1 is KGHSH and CDR2 is LQKENI in the germline V gene. CDR3 coding DNA: TGTGCCAGCTCACAGGTCTACGGGGACACCATATATTTT. Translated, it gives CASSQVYGDTIYF.

The rearrangement links TRBV5-5 to TRBJ1-4, with 7 positions matching TRBD1. The CDR3 covers 14 residues. Germline CDR1 SGHKS, CDR2 YYEKEE (reference sequence). Trimming took 4 bases from V and 7 from J; bases not matched to a gene: 7. In DNA form, the CDR3 reads TGTGCCAGCAGCAAGGGGGCAAACGGTGAAAAACTGTTTTTT. Translating it yields CASSKGANGEKLFF.

J is TRBJ2-7 and V is TRBV19; 7 bases are shared with TRBD1. CDR3 length: 15 amino acids. Germline-derived CDR1 and CDR2 are LNHDA and SQIVND (reference sequence). V shed 1 base and J 3 bases; nucleotides not matched to a gene: 6. The CDR3 coding sequence is TGTGCCAGTAGTATAGGAAGCGCAGGGGGCTACGAGCAGTACTTC. The encoded protein is CASSIGSAGGYEQYF.

This clone was observed a few times. CDR3 DNA: TGTGCCAGCAGCTTCTCCTCTGGAAACACCATATATTTT. Its translation: CASSFSSGNTIYF. V is TRBV13 and J is TRBJ1-3; D is unresolved. The V and J ends lost 3 bases and 0 bases respectively, with 3 bases between them. Germline CDR1 reads PRHDT; CDR2 reads FYEKMQ (reference sequence). The CDR3 is made up of 13 amino acids.

The J gene is TRBJ1-6, the V gene TRBV6-5, with a possible D match to TRBD1 (6 bases). Germline-derived CDR1 and CDR2 are MNHEY and SVGAGI. This CDR3 comprises 13 residues. V dropped 6 bases and J dropped 6 bases, with 9 bases sitting between them. The CDR3 sequence is CASRTGSNSPLHF. Written as DNA, the CDR3 is TGTGCCAGCAGAACAGGGTCTAATTCACCCCTCCACTTT.

V usage is TRBV5-4 and J usage is TRBJ1-2; TRBD1 agrees at 12 bases. The CDR3 is 17 amino acids. CDR1 and CDR2 from the germline V gene are SGHNT and YYREEE (reference sequence). The J segment lost 6 bases and the V segment lost 4 bases, leaving 13 bases of the junction unmatched. CDR3 region: CASSQPAGTGGADGYTF. CDR3 DNA: TGTGCCAGCAGCCAACCGGCCGGGACAGGGGGCGCGGATGGCTACACCTTC.

This clone came up once. This chain uses TRBV20-1 with TRBJ1-2; 9 bases are shared with TRBD1. Germline CDR1 reads DFQATT; CDR2 reads SNEGSKA (reference sequence). CDR3 length equals 10 residues. The V and J ends lost 7 bases and 8 bases, in that order; junction bases with no gene match: 2. The CDR3 DNA follows: TGCAGTGTCGGGACAGGGGGCTACACCTTC. Translating it yields CSVGTGGYTF.

The chain has TRBV4-3 and TRBJ2-1; D not resolved. Trimming stripped 0 bases from V and 2 bases from J, with 11 bases between. This CDR3 is 16 amino acids long. Germline CDR1 LGHNA, CDR2 YSLEER. The CDR3 DNA follows: TGCGCCAGCAGCCAAGATAGGAGACGTGCCTACAATGAGCAGTTCTTC. Encoded protein: CASSQDRRRAYNEQFF.

The chain has TRBV29-1 and TRBJ1-2, with D possibly TRBD1 on 6 matching bases. The CDR3 has 12 residues. The germline V gene encodes CDR1 SQVTM and CDR2 ANQGSEA. V was clipped by 1 base and J by 4 bases, with 7 bases between them. The CDR3 DNA reads TGCAGCGTTGAAGGAGGGGGCTATGGCTACACCTTC. Amino acids: CSVEGGGYGYTF. Variable domain in full (rest from reference TRBV29-1 and TRBJ1-2): SAVISQKPSRDICQRGTSLTIQCQVDSQVTMMFWYRQQPGQSLTLIATANQGSEATYESGFVIDKFPISRPNLTFSTLTVSNMSPEDSSIYLCSVEGGGYGYTFGSGTRLTVV.